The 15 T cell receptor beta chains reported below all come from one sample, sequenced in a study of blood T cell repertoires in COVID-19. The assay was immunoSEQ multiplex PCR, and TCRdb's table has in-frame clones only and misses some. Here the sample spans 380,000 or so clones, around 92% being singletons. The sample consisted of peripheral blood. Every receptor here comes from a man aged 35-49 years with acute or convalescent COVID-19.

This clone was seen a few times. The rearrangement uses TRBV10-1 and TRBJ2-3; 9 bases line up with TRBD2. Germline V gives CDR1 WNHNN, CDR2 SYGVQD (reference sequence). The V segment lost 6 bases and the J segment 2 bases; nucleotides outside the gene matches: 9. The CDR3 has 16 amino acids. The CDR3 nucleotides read TGCGCCAGCAGCCTGTCGACTAGCGGCACCACAGATACGCAGTATTTT. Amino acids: CASSLSTSGTTDTQYF.

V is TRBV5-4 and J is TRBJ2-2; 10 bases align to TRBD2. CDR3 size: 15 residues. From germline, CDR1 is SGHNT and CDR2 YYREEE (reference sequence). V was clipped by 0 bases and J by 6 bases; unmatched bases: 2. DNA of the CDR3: TGTGCCAGCAGCTTGGTAGCGGGAGGACCCGGGGAGCTGTTTTTT. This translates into CASSLVAGGPGELFF.

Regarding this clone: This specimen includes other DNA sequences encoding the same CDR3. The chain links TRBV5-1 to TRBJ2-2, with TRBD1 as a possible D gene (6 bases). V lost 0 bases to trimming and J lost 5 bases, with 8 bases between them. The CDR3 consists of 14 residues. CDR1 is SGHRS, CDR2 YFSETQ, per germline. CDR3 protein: CASSLVQGTGELFF. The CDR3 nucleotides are TGCGCCAGCAGCTTGGTCCAGGGGACCGGGGAGCTGTTTTTT.

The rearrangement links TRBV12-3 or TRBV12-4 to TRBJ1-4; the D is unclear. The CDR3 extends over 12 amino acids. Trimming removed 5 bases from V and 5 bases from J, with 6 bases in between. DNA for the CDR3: TGTGCCAGCAGTGGTGAGAATGAAAAACTGTTTTTT. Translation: CASSGENEKLFF.

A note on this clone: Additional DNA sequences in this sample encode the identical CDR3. The CDR3 sequence is CASSVGGDYGYTF. CDR3 nucleotides: TGTGCCAGCAGCGTAGGGGGGGACTATGGCTACACCTTC. The V gene is TRBV9, the J gene TRBJ1-2, with a weak D call TRBD1 (5 bases). Trimming pared 0 bases from V and 3 bases from J, leaving 6 bases between. The germline V gene encodes CDR1 SGDLS and CDR2 YYNGEE. The CDR3 runs 13 residues. Full variable domain (rest looked up from reference TRBV9 and TRBJ1-2): DSGVTQTPKHLITATGQRVTLRCSPRSGDLSVYWYQQSLDQGLQFLIQYYNGEERAKGNILERFSAQQFPDLHSELNLSSLELGDSALYFCASSVGGDYGYTFGSGTRLTVV.

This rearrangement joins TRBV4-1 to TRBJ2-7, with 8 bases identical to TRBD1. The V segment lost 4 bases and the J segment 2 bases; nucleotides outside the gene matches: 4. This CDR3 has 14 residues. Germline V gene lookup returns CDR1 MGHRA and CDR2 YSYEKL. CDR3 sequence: CASSRPGGPYEQYF. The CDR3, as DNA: TGCGCCAGCAGCCGTCCAGGGGGCCCCTACGAGCAGTACTTC.

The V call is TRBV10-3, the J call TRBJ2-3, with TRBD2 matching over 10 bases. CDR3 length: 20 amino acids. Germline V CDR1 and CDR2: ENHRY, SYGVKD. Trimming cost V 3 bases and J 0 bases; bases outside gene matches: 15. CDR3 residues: CAISDRFRTSGKYSTDTQYF. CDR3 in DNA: TGTGCCATCAGTGACCGATTTCGGACTAGCGGAAAATATAGCACAGATACGCAGTATTTT.

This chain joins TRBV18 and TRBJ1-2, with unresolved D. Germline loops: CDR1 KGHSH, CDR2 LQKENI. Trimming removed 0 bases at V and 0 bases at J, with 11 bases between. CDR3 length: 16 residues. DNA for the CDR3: TGTGCCAGCTCACCACCGAGTTCTAAAGCTAACTATGGCTACACCTTC. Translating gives CASSPPSSKANYGYTF.

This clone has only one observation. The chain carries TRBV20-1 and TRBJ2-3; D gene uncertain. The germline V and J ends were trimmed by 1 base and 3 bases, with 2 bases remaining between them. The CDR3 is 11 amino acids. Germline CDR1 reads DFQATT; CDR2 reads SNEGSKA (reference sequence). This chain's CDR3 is CSARATDTQYF. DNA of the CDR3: TGCAGTGCTAGAGCAACAGATACGCAGTATTTT.

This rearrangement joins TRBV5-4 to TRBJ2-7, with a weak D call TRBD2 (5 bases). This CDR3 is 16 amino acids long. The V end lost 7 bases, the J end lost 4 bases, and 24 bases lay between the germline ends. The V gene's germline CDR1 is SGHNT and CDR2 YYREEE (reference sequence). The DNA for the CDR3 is TGTGCCAGCTCCCTTCTGGCATCCCGGGGTTTGTACGAGCAGTACTTC. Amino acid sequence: CASSLLASRGLYEQYF.

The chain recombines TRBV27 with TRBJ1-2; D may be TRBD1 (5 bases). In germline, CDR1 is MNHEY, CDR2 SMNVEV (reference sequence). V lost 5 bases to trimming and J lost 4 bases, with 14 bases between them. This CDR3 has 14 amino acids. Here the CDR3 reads CASSGIDSFYGYTF. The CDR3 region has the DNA TGTGCCAGCAGTGGAATCGACAGCTTCTATGGCTACACCTTC.

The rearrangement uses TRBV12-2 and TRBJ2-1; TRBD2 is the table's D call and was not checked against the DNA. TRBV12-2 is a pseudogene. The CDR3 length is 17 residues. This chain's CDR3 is CASRGQKLAGVYNEQFF. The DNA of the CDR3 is TGTGCAAGTCGGGGACAAAAACTAGCGGGAGTTTACAATGAGCAGTTCTTC.

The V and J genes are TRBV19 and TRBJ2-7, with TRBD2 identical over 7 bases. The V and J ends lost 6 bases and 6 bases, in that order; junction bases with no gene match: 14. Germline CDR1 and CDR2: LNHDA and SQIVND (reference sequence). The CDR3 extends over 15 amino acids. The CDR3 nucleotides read TGTGCCAGTAGCCCGCCGGGAGCGGGAAAAGCCGAGCAGTACTTC. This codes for CASSPPGAGKAEQYF.

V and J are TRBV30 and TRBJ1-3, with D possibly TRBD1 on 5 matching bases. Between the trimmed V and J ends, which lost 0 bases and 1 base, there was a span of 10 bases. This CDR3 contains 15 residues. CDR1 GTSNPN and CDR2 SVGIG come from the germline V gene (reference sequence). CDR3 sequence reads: CAWSVWQGSGNTIYF. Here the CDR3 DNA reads TGTGCCTGGAGTGTATGGCAGGGTTCTGGAAACACCATATATTTT.

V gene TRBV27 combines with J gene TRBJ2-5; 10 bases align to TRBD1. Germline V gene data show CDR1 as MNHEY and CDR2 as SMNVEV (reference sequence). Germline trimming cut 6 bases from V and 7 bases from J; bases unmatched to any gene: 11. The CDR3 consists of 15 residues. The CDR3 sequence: CASSLTTGGHGTQYF. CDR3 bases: TGTGCCAGCAGCTTAACGACAGGGGGCCATGGGACCCAGTACTTC.